The source of this T cell receptor (beta chain) is a study of human T cells and chemical hapten exposure. About the study: A patient group, mainly female, showed alopecia areata, totalis or universalis.

TCRdb redid the calling of the RACE reads with MiXCR, one entry per CDR3 protein. This table has approximately 340,000 distinct CDR3 sequences, about 7% appearing once. Study conclusions and caveats: There was no change with DPC sensitization in TCRs above 1 in 1000 frequency.

Noted time point: patch test 1, 2 weeks after DPC sensitization. Treatment described: therapeutic diphenylcyclopropenone sensitization with weekly scalp DPC. In germline, CDR1 is KGHDR, CDR2 SFDVKD. The CDR3 has 16 residues. The V and J ends lost 2 bases and 5 bases respectively, with 14 bases between them. Worth noting for this clonotype: Its specificity is not known.

This TCR derives from a woman aged 18-29 years with alopecia areata. Some clones in this sample may be carry-over from other donors' samples. The V gene is TRBV24-1, the J gene TRBJ2-2, with D uncertain. This material consisted of whole blood, taken in connection with sensitization to the hapten diphenylcyclopropenone (DPC). The CDR3 protein is CATSDSSRAITGELFF. In DNA, the CDR3 is TGTGCCACCAGTGATTCTTCCCGGGCGATTACCGGGGAGCTGTTTTTT.